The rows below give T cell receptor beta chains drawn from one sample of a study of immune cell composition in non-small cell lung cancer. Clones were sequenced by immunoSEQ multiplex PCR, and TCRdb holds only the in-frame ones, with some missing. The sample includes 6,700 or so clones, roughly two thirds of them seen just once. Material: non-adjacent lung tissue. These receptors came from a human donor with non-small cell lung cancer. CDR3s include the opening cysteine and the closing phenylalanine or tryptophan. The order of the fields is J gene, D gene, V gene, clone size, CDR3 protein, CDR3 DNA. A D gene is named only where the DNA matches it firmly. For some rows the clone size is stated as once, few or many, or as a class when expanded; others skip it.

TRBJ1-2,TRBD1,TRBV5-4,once,CASSLVTGGVGYTF,TGTGCCAGCAGCTTGGTGACAGGGGGAGTTGGCTACACCTTC
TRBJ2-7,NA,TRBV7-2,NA,CASSFKGKGGEQYF,TGTGCCAGCAGCTTTAAAGGCAAGGGGGGGGAGCAGTACTTC
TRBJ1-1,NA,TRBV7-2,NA,CASSLALSHSTEAFF,TGTGCCAGCAGCTTAGCGCTCTCCCACTCCACTGAAGCTTTCTTT
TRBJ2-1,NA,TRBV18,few,CASSRADEQFF,TGTGCCAGCTCACGAGCGGATGAGCAGTTCTTC
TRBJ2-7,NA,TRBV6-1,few,CASSVDYFYEQYF,TGTGCCAGCAGTGTCGACTACTTCTACGAGCAGTACTTC
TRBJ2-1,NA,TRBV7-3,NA,CASSFISPGGVTYNEQFF,TGTGCCAGCAGCTTCATCAGTCCGGGGGGCGTAACCTACAATGAGCAGTTCTTC
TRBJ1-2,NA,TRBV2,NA,CASSEGGGIHGYTF,TGTGCCAGCAGTGAGGGGGGAGGTATTCATGGCTACACCTTC
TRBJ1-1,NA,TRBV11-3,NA,CASSLAWDSGTEAFF,TGTGCCAGCAGCTTAGCATGGGACTCAGGCACTGAAGCTTTCTTT
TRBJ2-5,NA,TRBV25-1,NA,CASSNPSYQETQYF,TGTGCCAGCAGTAATCCTTCGTACCAAGAGACCCAGTACTTC
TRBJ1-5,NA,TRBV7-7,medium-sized,CASSLGQNQPQHF,TGTGCTAGCAGCTTAGGGCAGAATCAGCCCCAGCATTTT
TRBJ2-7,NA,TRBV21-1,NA,CASSKGSSAYEQYF,TGTGCCAGCAGCAAAGGCTCAAGCGCCTACGAGCAGTACTTC
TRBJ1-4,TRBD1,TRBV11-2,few,CASSFVTGRIKNEKLFF,TGTGCCAGCAGCTTCGTGACAGGGCGGATTAAAAATGAAAAACTGTTTTTT